This TCR beta chain was recovered during a study of T cell changes during pregnancy in multiple sclerosis. V was trimmed by 7 bases and J by 4 bases, leaving 12 bases between them. The CDR3 sequence is 13 residues long. Germline loops: CDR1 SNHLY, CDR2 FYNNEI. The data were produced by immunoSEQ multiplex PCR, yet TCRdb's version contains in-frame clones alone and is incomplete. The sample holds fewer than 40,000 clones, more than 85% seen once. This TCR derives from a female donor with multiple sclerosis, enrolled in a pregnancy study. The input for sequencing was CD4+ T cells from peripheral blood mononuclear cells, taken in the second trimester of pregnancy. V and J are TRBV2 and TRBJ2-3; D is unclear. CDR3 sequence (DNA): TGTGCCAGCATCTACGCGCTTCCAGATACGCAGTATTTT. Translation gives CASIYALPDTQYF.